Below are 6 T cell receptor beta chains sequenced from a single sample in a study of OX40 agonist ivuxolimab in advanced cancers. Library preparation was by the immunoSEQ multiplex PCR assay. TCRdb stores this immuneACCESS table with in-frame sequences only. Part of the clones is absent; in the studies checked, under half of the shortfall reflects unresolved V genes, and no reason is known for the rest. The sample data list about 19,000 clones, and approximately 90% of these were observed just once. Of the sample, roughly 14% falls within the top ten clones. The sample in question was CD4+ or CD8+ T cells sorted from blood, obtained in a trial of the OX40 agonist ivuxolimab. Source of these receptors: an adult with an advanced solid tumor such as melanoma, head and neck, liver or kidney cancer.

This clone was detected once. The rearrangement joins TRBV27 to TRBJ1-4; perhaps TRBD1 as D (6 bases). The CDR3 extends over 15 amino acids. CDR1 MNHEY and CDR2 SMNVEV come from the germline V gene (reference sequence). V lost 0 bases and J 7 bases, leaving 12 bases between the germline ends. CDR3 amino acids: CASSLSAGEGEKLFF. CDR3 nucleotides: TGTGCCAGCAGTTTATCGGCAGGGGAAGGTGAAAAACTGTTTTTT.

This clone was found a few times. This chain links TRBV7-9 with TRBJ1-1; D is unclear. The length of the CDR3 is 12 residues. Germline-derived CDR1 and CDR2 are SEHNR and FQNEAQ (reference sequence). V was shortened by 11 bases and J by 7 bases, with 17 bases between the two germline ends. As DNA, the CDR3 is TGTGCCTATTTTACTTGGACCGATGAAGCTTTCTTT. Its protein product is CAYFTWTDEAFF. Drawing the rest from reference TRBV7-9 and TRBJ1-1, the complete variable domain is DTGVSQNPRHKITKRGQNVTFRCDPISEHNRLYWYRQTLGQGPEFLTYFQNEAQLEKSRLLSDRFSAERPKGSFSTLEIQRTEQGDSAMYLCAYFTWTDEAFFGQGTRLTVV.

V is TRBV4-1 and J is TRBJ1-5; 8 bases are shared with TRBD1. This CDR3 is built from 15 residues. CDR1 and CDR2 from the germline V gene are MGHRA and YSYEKL. Trimming at V came to 4 bases and at J to 4 bases, leaving 6 bases not matched to a gene. Here the CDR3 DNA reads TGCGCCAGCAGCCTTAAACAGGGGGGGAATCAGCCCCAGCATTTT. Protein: CASSLKQGGNQPQHF.

The chain employs TRBV19 and TRBJ2-3; no reliable D call. From germline, CDR1 is LNHDA and CDR2 SQIVND (reference sequence). V was pared by 4 bases and J by 2 bases, with 13 bases between. The CDR3 contains 15 residues. The DNA of the CDR3 is TGTGCCAGTAGTACTTTATACTCCTACACAGATACGCAGTATTTT. It codes for CASSTLYSYTDTQYF.

As concerns this clone: Germline is not matched at one junction end, which may reflect a read error. The rearrangement uses TRBV15 and TRBJ2-5; a possible D gene is TRBD1 (6 bases). Germline lookup yields CDR1 LNHNV and CDR2 YYDKDF (reference sequence). The CDR3 has 15 residues. CDR3 protein: CATSRDRSYKETQYF. The CDR3 DNA is TGTGCCACCAGCCGAGACAGGTCGTACAAAGAGACCCAGTACTTC.

This clone showed up just once. The rearrangement joins TRBV28 to TRBJ2-3; the D call may be TRBD1 or TRBD2 (5 bases each). Per germline, CDR1 MDHEN and CDR2 SYDVKM. This CDR3 is 13 amino acids long. Trimming took 10 bases from V and 4 from J, leaving 15 bases between them. CDR3 coding DNA: TGTGCCACCCGCAGTCGAGGGGCAGATACGCAGTATTTT. Amino acid sequence: CATRSRGADTQYF.